What follows are 14 T cell receptor beta chains derived from one specimen sequenced in a study of cytomegalovirus exposure and HLA in healthy donors. PCR used 60 Vbeta primers and 13 Jbeta primers. Assay used: immunoSEQ multiplex PCR; TCRdb lists only in-frame clones, some missing. The sample yields some 130,000 clones, around 72% seen once. The source material was PBMCs. The receptor set was obtained from a woman aged 40 to 49 in good health and CMV-seronegative.

The rearrangement joins TRBV18 to TRBJ1-1, with TRBD1 matching 9 bases. The germline V gene has CDR1 KGHSH and CDR2 LQKENI. V shed 6 bases and J 4 bases; nucleotides not matched to a gene: 6. The CDR3 contains 14 residues. CDR3 bases: TGTGCCAGCTCCTGGACAGGGGATAGCACTGAAGCTTTCTTT. Residues: CASSWTGDSTEAFF.

With regard to this clone: The junction differs from germline at one of its ends, possibly a read error. V gene TRBV7-6 combines with J gene TRBJ2-6; D is perhaps TRBD2 (6 bases). CDR1 SGHVS and CDR2 FNYEAQ come from the germline V gene. This CDR3 spans 17 amino acids. CDR3 DNA: TGTGCCAGCAGCTTATGGGCCGGGAGCTCTGGGGCCAACGGCCTGACTTTC. It specifies CASSLWAGSSGANGLTF.

The chain has TRBV30 and TRBJ2-3, with 14 bases that match TRBD2. This CDR3 is built from 17 residues. The germline V gene has CDR1 GTSNPN and CDR2 SVGIG (reference sequence). V was clipped by 4 bases and J by 5 bases; unmatched bases: 11. CDR3 residues: CAWIHPGLAGEGDTQYF. Written as DNA, the CDR3 is TGTGCCTGGATCCACCCGGGACTAGCGGGAGAAGGAGATACGCAGTATTTT.

The chain links TRBV5-1 to TRBJ2-1, with D unclear. CDR3 length: 13 amino acids. V lost 0 bases to trimming and J lost 4 bases, with 5 bases between them. The germline CDR1 and CDR2 sequences are SGHRS and YFSETQ. The CDR3 coding sequence is TGCGCCAGCAGCTTGGCTAGGTACAATGAGCAGTTCTTC. Translating it yields CASSLARYNEQFF.

The genes are TRBV10-2 and TRBJ2-7, with a tentative D call TRBD2 (5 bases). Deletions cut 0 bases from V and 0 bases from J, with 9 bases between. The CDR3 covers 15 residues. Germline V gene sequence: CDR1 WSHSY, CDR2 SAAADI. In DNA form, the CDR3 reads TGCGCCAGCAGTGAGTCACGGGGAAGCTCCTACGAGCAGTACTTC. Its protein is CASSESRGSSYEQYF.

This clone was picked up a small number of times. J is TRBJ1-1 and V is TRBV6-5, with D perhaps TRBD1 (5 bases). The CDR3 spans 15 residues. Germline loops: CDR1 MNHEY, CDR2 SVGAGI. V gave up 2 bases and J gave up 5 bases, with 15 bases separating them. The CDR3 DNA reads as TGTGCCAGCAGTTACGGAGGGGTAATCGGGACTGAAGCTTTCTTT. Translation gives CASSYGGVIGTEAFF.

This chain uses TRBV7-8 with TRBJ1-4; 11 bases agree with TRBD1. The germline V gene encodes CDR1 SGHVS and CDR2 FQNEAQ. J lost 8 bases, V lost 7 bases, and 6 bases had no gene match. CDR3 length equals 14 residues. The CDR3 DNA sequence: TGTGCCAGCACTAAGGACAGGGGGCAGGAAAAACTGTTTTTT. It yields the protein CASTKDRGQEKLFF.

This chain connects TRBV6-6 to TRBJ2-6, with no clear D. V gave up 6 bases and J gave up 0 bases, with 12 bases separating them. Germline CDR1 MNHNY, CDR2 SVGAGI (reference sequence). This CDR3 has 16 amino acids. This CDR3 reads CASSLLSPSGANVLTF. The DNA of the CDR3 is TGTGCCAGCAGCCTTCTCTCCCCCTCTGGGGCCAACGTCCTGACTTTC.

The gene calls are TRBV30 and TRBJ2-3; D possibly corresponds to TRBD1 (5 bases). The length of the CDR3 is 13 residues. Germline V gives CDR1 GTSNPN, CDR2 SVGIG (reference sequence). Deletions cut 4 bases from V and 2 bases from J, with 10 bases between. Written as DNA, the CDR3 is TGTGCCTGGACGAGACAGAACACAGATACGCAGTATTTT. This sequence encodes CAWTRQNTDTQYF. Together with reference TRBV30 and TRBJ2-3, the CDR3 gives the full variable domain: SQTIHQWPATLVQPVGSPLSLECTVEGTSNPNLYWYRQAAGRGLQLLFYSVGIGQISSEVPQNLSASRPQDRQFILSSKKLLLSDSGFYLCAWTRQNTDTQYFGPGTRLTVL.

The genes are TRBV6-1 and TRBJ1-2, with TRBD1 as a possible D gene (5 bases). V was shortened by 10 bases and J by 2 bases, with 14 bases between the two germline ends. Per the germline V gene, CDR1 is MNHNS and CDR2 is SASEGT. The CDR3 has 13 amino acids. The CDR3 is CANRRGPNYGYTF. In nucleotides, the CDR3 is TGTGCCAACAGGCGGGGCCCCAACTATGGCTACACCTTC.

The gene calls are TRBV19 and TRBJ2-5; 15 positions match TRBD2. The CDR3 is made up of 18 amino acids. J gave up 2 bases and V 5 bases, and 9 bases lay outside the gene matches. From germline, CDR1 is LNHDA and CDR2 SQIVND (reference sequence). The CDR3 reads CASSQTGTSGGRQETQYF. The CDR3 DNA follows: TGTGCCAGTAGTCAAACCGGGACTAGCGGGGGGCGTCAAGAGACCCAGTACTTC.

The V and J genes are TRBV28 and TRBJ2-7; 7 bases are shared with TRBD2. CDR3 length equals 12 residues. V trimming: 6 bases; J trimming: 7 bases; junction bases outside the gene matches: 6. Germline V gene sequence: CDR1 MDHEN, CDR2 SYDVKM. The CDR3 DNA is TGTGCCAGCAGCTATGGGGGGGAGGAGCAGTACTTC. Amino acid sequence: CASSYGGEEQYF.

The rearrangement joins TRBV4-1 to TRBJ2-7, with 7 bases aligning to TRBD1. The V gene end was trimmed by 1 base and the J gene end by 3 bases; junction bases not matched to a gene: 6. The CDR3 is 15 residues long. CDR1 MGHRA and CDR2 YSYEKL come from the germline V gene. CDR3 region: CASSQGQGPIYEQYF. DNA of the CDR3: TGCGCCAGCAGCCAAGGACAGGGTCCCATCTACGAGCAGTACTTC.

The J gene is TRBJ2-5, the V gene TRBV7-3; D is possibly TRBD1 (6 bases). Germline V gene lookup returns CDR1 SGHTA and CDR2 FQGTGA. Between the trimmed V and J ends, which lost 1 base and 5 bases, there was a span of 14 bases. The CDR3 covers 15 residues. In DNA, the CDR3 is TGTGCCAGCAGCTTAAGTCCTGACAGGCGGGAGACCCAGTACTTC. It encodes CASSLSPDRRETQYF.